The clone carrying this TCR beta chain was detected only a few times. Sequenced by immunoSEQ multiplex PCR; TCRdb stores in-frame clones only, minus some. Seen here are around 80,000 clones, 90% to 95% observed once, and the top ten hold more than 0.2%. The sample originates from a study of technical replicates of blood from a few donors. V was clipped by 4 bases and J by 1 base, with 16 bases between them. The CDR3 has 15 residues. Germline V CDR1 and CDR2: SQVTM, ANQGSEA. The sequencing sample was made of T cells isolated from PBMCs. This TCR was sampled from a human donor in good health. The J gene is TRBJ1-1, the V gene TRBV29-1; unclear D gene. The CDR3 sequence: CSVAPGGDPNTEAFF. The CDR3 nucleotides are TGCAGCGTTGCCCCCGGAGGAGACCCGAACACTGAAGCTTTCTTT.